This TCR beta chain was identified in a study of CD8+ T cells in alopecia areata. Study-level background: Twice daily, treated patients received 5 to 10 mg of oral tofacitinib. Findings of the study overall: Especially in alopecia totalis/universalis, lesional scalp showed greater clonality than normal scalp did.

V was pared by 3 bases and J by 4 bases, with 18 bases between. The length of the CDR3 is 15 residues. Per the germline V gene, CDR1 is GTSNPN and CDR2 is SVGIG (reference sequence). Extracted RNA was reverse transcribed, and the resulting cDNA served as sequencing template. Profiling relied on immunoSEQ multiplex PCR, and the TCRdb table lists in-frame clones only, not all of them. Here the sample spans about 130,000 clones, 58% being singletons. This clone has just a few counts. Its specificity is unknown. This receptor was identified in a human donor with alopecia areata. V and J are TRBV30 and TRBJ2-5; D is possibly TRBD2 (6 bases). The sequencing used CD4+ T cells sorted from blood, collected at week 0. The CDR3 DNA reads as TGTGCCTGGAGCCTAGTGGGGGGATTGACAGAGACCCAGTACTTC. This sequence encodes CAWSLVGGLTETQYF.